What follows is one T cell receptor (beta chain) and its context. This specimen belongs to a study of T cells in Graves' hyperthyroidism and ophthalmopathy. Per germline, CDR1 MNHEY and CDR2 SMNVEV (reference sequence). This CDR3 has 15 residues. Trimming took off 3 bases at V and 0 bases at J, with 12 bases between the two ends. The study enrolled patients aged 18 to 65 with newly diagnosed hyperthyroidism of under 2 months' duration. Researchers took RNA transcripts and amplified the TCR beta CDR3 regions from them. HTBI primers were employed in a first-round RT-PCR of the TCR CDR3. MiXCR, applied by TCRdb to the multiplex PCR reads, yields one record per CDR3 protein. Of 500,000 to 750,000 distinct CDR3 sequences detected, around 14% appear once; the ten largest clones hold approximately 7%.

V usage is TRBV27 and J usage is TRBJ2-7; the D call may be TRBD1 or TRBD2 (5 bases each). The sequenced sample was blood. This sequence was found in a young woman with Graves' hyperthyroidism. The chain's CDR3 is CASSFRDGSSYEQYF. In nucleotides, the CDR3 is TGTGCCAGCAGTTTCCGGGACGGCAGCTCCTACGAGCAGTACTTC.